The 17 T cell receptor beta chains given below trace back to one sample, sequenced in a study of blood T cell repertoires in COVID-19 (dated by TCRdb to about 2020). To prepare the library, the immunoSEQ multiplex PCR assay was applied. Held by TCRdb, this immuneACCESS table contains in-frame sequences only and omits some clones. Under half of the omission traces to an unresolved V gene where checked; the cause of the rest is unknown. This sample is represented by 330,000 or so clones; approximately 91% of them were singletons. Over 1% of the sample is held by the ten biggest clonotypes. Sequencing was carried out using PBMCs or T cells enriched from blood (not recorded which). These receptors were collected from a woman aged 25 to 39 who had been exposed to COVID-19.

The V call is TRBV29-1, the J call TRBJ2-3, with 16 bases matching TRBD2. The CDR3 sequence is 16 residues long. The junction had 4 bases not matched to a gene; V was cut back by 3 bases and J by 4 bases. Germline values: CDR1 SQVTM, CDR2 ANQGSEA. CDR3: CSVEGTSGRAPDTQYF. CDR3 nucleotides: TGCAGCGTTGAGGGGACTAGCGGGAGGGCCCCAGATACGCAGTATTTT.

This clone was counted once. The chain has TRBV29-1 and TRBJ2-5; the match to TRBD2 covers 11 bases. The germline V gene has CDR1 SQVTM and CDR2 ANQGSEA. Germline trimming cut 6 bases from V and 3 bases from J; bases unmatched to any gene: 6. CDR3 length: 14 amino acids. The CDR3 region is CSVRLAGLKETQYF. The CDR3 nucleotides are TGCAGCGTCCGACTAGCGGGACTGAAAGAGACCCAGTACTTC.

CDR3 sequence (DNA): TGTGCCATCGGCAGGGCGCGAGAAGGCTCCTATAATTCACCCCTCCACTTT. Translation: CAIGRAREGSYNSPLHF. V and J are TRBV10-3 and TRBJ1-6; D may be TRBD1 (5 bases). V was clipped by 8 bases and J by 0 bases, with 17 bases between them. The V gene's germline CDR1 is ENHRY and CDR2 SYGVKD. CDR3 length: 17 amino acids.

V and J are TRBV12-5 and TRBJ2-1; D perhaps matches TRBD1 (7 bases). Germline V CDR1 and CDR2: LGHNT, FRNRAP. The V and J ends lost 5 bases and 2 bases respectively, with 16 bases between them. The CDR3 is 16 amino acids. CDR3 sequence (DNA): TGTGCTAGTGGTCCCAGGGGGACTTCCGCCTACAATGAGCAGTTCTTC. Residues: CASGPRGTSAYNEQFF.

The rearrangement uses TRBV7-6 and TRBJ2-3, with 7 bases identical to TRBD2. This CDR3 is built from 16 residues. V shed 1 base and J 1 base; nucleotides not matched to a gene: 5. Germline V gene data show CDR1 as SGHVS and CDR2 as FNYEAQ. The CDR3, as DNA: TGTGCCAGCAGCTTAGGGGCTAGCGGACGCACAGATACGCAGTATTTT. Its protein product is CASSLGASGRTDTQYF.

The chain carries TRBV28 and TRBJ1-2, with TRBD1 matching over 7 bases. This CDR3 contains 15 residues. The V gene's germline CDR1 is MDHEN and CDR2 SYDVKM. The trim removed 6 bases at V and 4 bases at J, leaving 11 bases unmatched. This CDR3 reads CASRVAPGQIYGYTF. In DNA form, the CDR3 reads TGTGCCAGCAGAGTAGCCCCGGGACAGATCTATGGCTACACCTTC.

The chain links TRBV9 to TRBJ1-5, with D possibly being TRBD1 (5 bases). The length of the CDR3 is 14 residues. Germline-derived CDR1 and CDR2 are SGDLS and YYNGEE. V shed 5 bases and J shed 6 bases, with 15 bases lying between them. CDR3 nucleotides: TGTGCCAGCAGAAAGGAGCTGGGGGGTCAGCCCCAGCATTTT. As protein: CASRKELGGQPQHF.

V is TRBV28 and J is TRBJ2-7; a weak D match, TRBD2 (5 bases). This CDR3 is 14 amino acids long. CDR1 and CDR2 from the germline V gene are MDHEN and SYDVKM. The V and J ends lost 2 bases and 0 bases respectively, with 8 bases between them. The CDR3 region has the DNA TGTGCCAGCAGTTTACACGGGGACTCCTACGAGCAGTACTTC. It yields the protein CASSLHGDSYEQYF.

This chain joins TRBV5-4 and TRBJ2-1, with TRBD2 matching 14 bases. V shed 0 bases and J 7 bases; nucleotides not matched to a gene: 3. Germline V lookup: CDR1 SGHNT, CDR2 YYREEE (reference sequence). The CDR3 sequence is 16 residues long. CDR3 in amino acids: CASSLGGTSGRNEQFF. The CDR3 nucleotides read TGTGCCAGCAGCTTGGGTGGGACTAGCGGGAGAAATGAGCAGTTCTTC.

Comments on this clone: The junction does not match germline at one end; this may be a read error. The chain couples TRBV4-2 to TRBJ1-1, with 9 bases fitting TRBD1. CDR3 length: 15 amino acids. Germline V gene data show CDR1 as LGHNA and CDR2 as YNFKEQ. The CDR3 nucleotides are TGTGCCAGCAGCCAATACAGGGGGCTGAAGACTGAAGCTTTCTTT. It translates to CASSQYRGLKTEAFF.

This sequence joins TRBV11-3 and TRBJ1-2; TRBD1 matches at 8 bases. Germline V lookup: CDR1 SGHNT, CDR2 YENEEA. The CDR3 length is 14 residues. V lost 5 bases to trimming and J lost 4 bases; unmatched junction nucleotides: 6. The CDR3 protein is CASSLTDRGYGYTF. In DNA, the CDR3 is TGTGCCAGCAGCCTCACTGACAGGGGCTATGGCTACACCTTC. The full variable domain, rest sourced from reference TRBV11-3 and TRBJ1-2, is EAGVVQSPRYKIIEKKQPVAFWCNPISGHNTLYWYLQNLGQGPELLIRYENEEAVDDSQLPKDRFSAERLKGVDSTLKIQPAELGDSAVYLCASSLTDRGYGYTFGSGTRLTVV.

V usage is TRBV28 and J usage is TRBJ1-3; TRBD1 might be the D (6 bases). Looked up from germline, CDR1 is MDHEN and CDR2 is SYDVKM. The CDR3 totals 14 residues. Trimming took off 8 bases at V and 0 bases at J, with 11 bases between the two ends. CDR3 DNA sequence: TGTGCCAGCTCATGGACAGACTCTGGAAACACCATATATTTT. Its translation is CASSWTDSGNTIYF.

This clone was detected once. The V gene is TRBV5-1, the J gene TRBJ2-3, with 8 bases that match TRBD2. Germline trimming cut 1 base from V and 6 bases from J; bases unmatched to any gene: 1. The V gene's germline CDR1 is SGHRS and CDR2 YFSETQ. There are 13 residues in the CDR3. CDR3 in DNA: TGCGCCAGCAGCTTGCGGGAGGGCGATACGCAGTATTTT. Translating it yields CASSLREGDTQYF. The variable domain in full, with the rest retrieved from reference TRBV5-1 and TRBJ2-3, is KAGVTQTPRYLIKTRGQQVTLSCSPISGHRSVSWYQQTPGQGLQFLFEYFSETQRNKGNFPGRFSGRQFSNSRSEMNVSTLELGDSALYLCASSLREGDTQYFGPGTRLTVL.

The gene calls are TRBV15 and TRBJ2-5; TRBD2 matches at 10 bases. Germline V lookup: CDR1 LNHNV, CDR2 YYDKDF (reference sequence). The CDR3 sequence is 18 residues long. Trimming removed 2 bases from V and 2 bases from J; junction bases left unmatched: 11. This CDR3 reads CATSRPYTGTSEQETQYF. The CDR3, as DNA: TGTGCCACCAGCAGACCCTACACCGGGACTAGCGAGCAAGAGACCCAGTACTTC. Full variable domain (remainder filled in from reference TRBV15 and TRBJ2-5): DAMVIQNPRYQVTQFGKPVTLSCSQTLNHNVMYWYQQKSSQAPKLLFHYYDKDFNNEADTPDNFQSRRPNTSFCFLDIRSPGLGDTAMYLCATSRPYTGTSEQETQYFGPGTRLLVL.

The DNA of the CDR3 is TGTGCCAGCAGCTTGGGATCGGGAGGGCCCAGTGAGCAGTTCTTC. This translates into CASSLGSGGPSEQFF. The gene calls are TRBV5-8 and TRBJ2-1; 8 bases align to TRBD2. CDR1 and CDR2 from the germline V gene are SGHTS and YDEGEE. This CDR3 is 15 amino acids long. The J segment lost 9 bases and the V segment lost 0 bases, leaving 8 bases of the junction unmatched.

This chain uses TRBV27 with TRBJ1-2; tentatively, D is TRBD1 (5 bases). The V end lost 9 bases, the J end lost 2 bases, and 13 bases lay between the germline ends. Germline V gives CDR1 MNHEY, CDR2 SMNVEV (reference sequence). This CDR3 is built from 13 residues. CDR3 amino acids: CARRGSLNYGYTF. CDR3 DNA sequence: TGTGCCAGAAGGGGAAGTTTGAACTATGGCTACACCTTC.

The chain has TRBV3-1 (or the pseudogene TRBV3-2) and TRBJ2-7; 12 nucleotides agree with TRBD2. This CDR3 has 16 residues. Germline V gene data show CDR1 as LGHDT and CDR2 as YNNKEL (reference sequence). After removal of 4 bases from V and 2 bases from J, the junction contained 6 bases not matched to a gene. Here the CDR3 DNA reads TGTGCCAGCAGCCCGGGACTAGCGGGCCACACCTACGAGCAGTACTTC. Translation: CASSPGLAGHTYEQYF.